Presented here are 20 T cell receptor beta chains from one specimen sequenced in a study of blood T cell repertoires in COVID-19. Assay used: immunoSEQ multiplex PCR; TCRdb lists only in-frame clones, some missing. Of about 180,000 clones in the sample, 65% to 90% were seen once. Material: peripheral blood. The receptors stem from a man over 45 with active or convalescent COVID-19.

This chain connects TRBV6-6 to TRBJ1-2, with 7 bases matching TRBD1. Trimming at V came to 0 bases and at J to 6 bases, leaving 4 bases not matched to a gene. The germline gives CDR1 MNHNY, CDR2 SVGAGI (reference sequence). The CDR3 has 14 amino acids. CDR3 DNA: TGTGCCAGCAGTTACTCCGACAGGGAAAATGGCTACACCTTC. Its protein is CASSYSDRENGYTF.

This sequence joins TRBV9 and TRBJ2-1, with 13 positions matching TRBD2. CDR3 length: 17 residues. The ends lost 0 bases at V and 7 bases at J; junction bases unmatched: 7. Germline CDR1 is SGDLS and CDR2 is YYNGEE. Here the CDR3 DNA reads TGTGCCAGCAGCGTAGCTACTAGCGGGGGGGCTGGGAATGAGCAGTTCTTC. Translated, it gives CASSVATSGGAGNEQFF.

The chain carries TRBV6-5 and TRBJ2-4, with TRBD1 identical over 9 bases. This CDR3 has 14 residues. The trim removed 6 bases at V and 7 bases at J, leaving 7 bases unmatched. Germline-derived CDR1 and CDR2 are MNHEY and SVGAGI. The CDR3 DNA is TGTGCCAGCAGCCTACAGGGGGCGGGGAACATTCAGTACTTC. This codes for CASSLQGAGNIQYF.

With respect to this clone: This sample also contains other DNA sequences that code for the same CDR3. This rearrangement joins TRBV9 to TRBJ1-3; D remains ambiguous. Germline assignment: CDR1 SGDLS and CDR2 YYNGEE. This CDR3 has 14 residues. The ends were cut back, 2 bases at V and 0 bases at J, with 6 bases in the middle. The CDR3 region has the DNA TGTGCCAGCAGCGTTTATAGCTCTGGAAACACCATATATTTT. This translates into CASSVYSSGNTIYF. Looking up the rest from reference TRBV9 and TRBJ1-3 gives the full variable domain: DSGVTQTPKHLITATGQRVTLRCSPRSGDLSVYWYQQSLDQGLQFLIQYYNGEERAKGNILERFSAQQFPDLHSELNLSSLELGDSALYFCASSVYSSGNTIYFGEGSWLTVV.

This chain links TRBV24-1 with TRBJ2-7, with 9 bases aligning to TRBD1. CDR3 length: 12 amino acids. CDR1 is KGHDR and CDR2 is SFDVKD in the germline V gene. V lost 5 bases to trimming and J lost 6 bases; unmatched junction nucleotides: 1. CDR3 amino acids: CATSGGQGEQYF. The CDR3 nucleotides read TGTGCCACCAGTGGGGGACAGGGCGAGCAGTACTTC.

The rearrangement uses TRBV7-9 and TRBJ1-5; D gene ambiguous. The CDR3 runs to 14 residues. Germline lookup yields CDR1 SEHNR and CDR2 FQNEAQ (reference sequence). Trimming stripped 1 base from V and 3 bases from J, with 7 bases between. The CDR3 protein is CASSLGTINQPQHF. CDR3 nucleotide sequence: TGTGCCAGCAGCTTAGGAACTATCAATCAGCCCCAGCATTTT. The entire variable domain, with the rest obtained from reference TRBV7-9 and TRBJ1-5, is as follows: DTGVSQNPRHKITKRGQNVTFRCDPISEHNRLYWYRQTLGQGPEFLTYFQNEAQLEKSRLLSDRFSAERPKGSFSTLEIQRTEQGDSAMYLCASSLGTINQPQHFGDGTRLSIL.

The chain employs TRBV2 and TRBJ2-5; weak D call: TRBD2 (6 bases). Trimming removed 6 bases at V and 4 bases at J, with 12 bases between. The CDR3 is 13 amino acids. The germline gives CDR1 SNHLY, CDR2 FYNNEI. The CDR3: CASSPGLSETQYF. The CDR3 DNA reads as TGTGCCAGCAGCCCGGGACTTTCAGAGACCCAGTACTTC. Drawing the rest from reference TRBV2 and TRBJ2-5, the complete variable domain is EPEVTQTPSHQVTQMGQEVILRCVPISNHLYFYWYRQILGQKVEFLVSFYNNEISEKSEIFDDQFSVERPDGSNFTLKIRSTKLEDSAMYFCASSPGLSETQYFGPGTRLLVL.

The sample holds one count of this clone. This sequence joins TRBV7-2 and TRBJ2-5, with D possibly TRBD2 on 5 matching bases. The ends were cut back, 4 bases at V and 4 bases at J, with 10 bases in the middle. The CDR3 has 13 residues. CDR1 is SGHTA, CDR2 FQGNSA, per germline. CDR3 amino acids: CASSWAGVETQYF. As DNA, the CDR3 is TGTGCCAGCAGCTGGGCCGGGGTAGAGACCCAGTACTTC.

The chain uses TRBV12-5 and TRBJ2-5; 9 bases agree with TRBD2. In germline, CDR1 is LGHNT, CDR2 FRNRAP. V shed 6 bases and J 4 bases; nucleotides not matched to a gene: 6. The CDR3 runs to 14 residues. CDR3 residues: CASGRVAGVETQYF. The CDR3 region has the DNA TGTGCTAGTGGCCGAGTAGCGGGAGTAGAGACCCAGTACTTC.

This clone occurred a few times. This rearrangement joins TRBV3-1 (or the pseudogene TRBV3-2) to TRBJ2-5; 11 nucleotides line up with TRBD1. The CDR3 is 15 residues long. The junction had 4 bases not matched to a gene; V was cut back by 2 bases and J by 5 bases. The germline V gene encodes CDR1 LGHDT and CDR2 YNNKEL (reference sequence). CDR3 coding DNA: TGTGCCAGCAGCCAACGGACAGGGGGCTTGGAGACCCAGTACTTC. This codes for CASSQRTGGLETQYF.

V usage is TRBV6-6 and J usage is TRBJ2-7, with D possibly matching TRBD2 (5 bases). This CDR3 is built from 16 residues. Trimming stripped 0 bases from V and 7 bases from J, with 19 bases between. Germline V gene data show CDR1 as MNHNY and CDR2 as SVGAGI (reference sequence). Here the CDR3 DNA reads TGTGCCAGCAGTTACTCCCCGGGAAGGGTAACCCCAGAGCAGTACTTC. It encodes CASSYSPGRVTPEQYF.

The sample holds a few counts of this clone. The CDR3 DNA reads as TGTGCCAGCGCTGGGACAGGGGGCGCTTGGGGCTACACCTTC. Translated, it gives CASAGTGGAWGYTF. The chain couples TRBV6-5 to TRBJ1-2; TRBD1 matches at 12 bases. Germline V gives CDR1 MNHEY, CDR2 SVGAGI. This CDR3 spans 14 amino acids. J was trimmed by 8 bases and V by 8 bases; bases with no gene match: 9.

This chain links TRBV10-3 with TRBJ1-2, with 10 bases matching TRBD1. Germline CDR1 ENHRY, CDR2 SYGVKD. There are 13 residues in the CDR3. V gave up 6 bases and J gave up 6 bases; unmatched junction bases: 4. The CDR3 loop is CAIRSGTGDGYTF. The CDR3 nucleotides are TGTGCCATCAGGTCCGGGACAGGGGATGGCTACACCTTC.

For the CDR3, the DNA is TGTGCCAGCAGCCCTCTAGCGGGAGGCGAGCAGTACTTC. This encodes CASSPLAGGEQYF. This rearrangement joins TRBV3-1 (or the pseudogene TRBV3-2) to TRBJ2-7; 11 bases match TRBD2. The CDR3 consists of 13 residues. Germline V lookup: CDR1 LGHDT, CDR2 YNNKEL (reference sequence). V was pared by 4 bases and J by 6 bases, with 2 bases of the junction left unmatched.

The V gene is TRBV11-2, the J gene TRBJ1-6, with D hard to call. The V gene's germline CDR1 is SGHAT and CDR2 FQNNGV. The V and J ends lost 2 bases and 5 bases respectively, with 10 bases between them. CDR3 length: 15 residues. The CDR3 loop is CASSLSAGDNSPLHF. CDR3 DNA sequence: TGTGCCAGCAGCTTAAGCGCTGGAGATAATTCACCCCTCCACTTT.

The CDR3 DNA follows: TGCAGCGTTGAAGGGATCGAGGCTGAAGCTTTCTTT. Translated: CSVEGIEAEAFF. J is TRBJ1-1 and V is TRBV29-1; unclear D gene. The ends were cut back, 1 base at V and 6 bases at J, with 9 bases in the middle. The CDR3 is 12 residues long. Per germline, CDR1 SQVTM and CDR2 ANQGSEA.

The rearrangement links TRBV30 to TRBJ2-7; no definite D call. This CDR3 is 13 amino acids long. Germline loops: CDR1 GTSNPN, CDR2 SVGIG (reference sequence). V shed 3 bases and J shed 2 bases, with 11 bases lying between them. CDR3 coding DNA: TGTGCCTGGAGACGGGTGCCCCCCTACGAGCAGTACTTC. It translates to CAWRRVPPYEQYF. Full variable domain (missing parts from reference TRBV30 and TRBJ2-7): SQTIHQWPATLVQPVGSPLSLECTVEGTSNPNLYWYRQAAGRGLQLLFYSVGIGQISSEVPQNLSASRPQDRQFILSSKKLLLSDSGFYLCAWRRVPPYEQYFGPGTRLTVT.

V usage is TRBV30 and J usage is TRBJ1-5; D gene ambiguous. Germline V gene lookup returns CDR1 GTSNPN and CDR2 SVGIG (reference sequence). This CDR3 spans 12 amino acids. The V and J ends lost 1 base and 7 bases respectively, with 8 bases between them. CDR3 coding DNA: TGTGCCTGGAGTGCCTCTAGCCAGCCCCAGCATTTT. This sequence encodes CAWSASSQPQHF.

The V gene is TRBV9, the J gene TRBJ2-1; perhaps TRBD1 as D (6 bases). Trimming left V 0 bases short and J 12 bases short, with 10 bases between. The CDR3 length is 12 residues. Germline V gives CDR1 SGDLS, CDR2 YYNGEE. The CDR3 is CASSVVGAGQFF. The CDR3 DNA sequence: TGTGCCAGCAGCGTAGTGGGGGCTGGGCAGTTCTTC.

This clone was detected ten times or more. The chain employs TRBV18 and TRBJ2-7; 7 bases map to TRBD2. The germline CDR1 and CDR2 sequences are KGHSH and LQKENI. The CDR3 has 15 residues. V lost 3 bases to trimming and J lost 3 bases; unmatched junction nucleotides: 8. CDR3 DNA: TGTGCCAGCTCACCGGTACTAGCGAAGAACTACGAGCAGTACTTC. Residues: CASSPVLAKNYEQYF.